This T cell receptor beta chain was identified in a study of cytomegalovirus exposure and HLA in healthy donors. Primers: 60 Vbeta forward and 13 Jbeta reverse. The method was immunoSEQ multiplex PCR; TCRdb's version includes in-frame clones alone and lacks a portion of them. The sample lists 60,000 to 70,000 clones; around 78% were seen once. CDR3 length: 12 amino acids. V dropped 6 bases and J dropped 0 bases, with 8 bases sitting between them. The germline CDR1 and CDR2 sequences are SQVTM and ANQGSEA. The source material was PBMCs. This clonotype originated in a man aged 18 to 35 in good health and CMV-seropositive. This chain connects TRBV29-1 to TRBJ1-1; D call uncertain. CDR3 region: CSVATLNTEAFF. CDR3 sequence (DNA): TGCAGCGTGGCGACATTGAACACTGAAGCTTTCTTT.